This T cell receptor (beta chain) was recorded in a study of blood T cells in healthy people across ages. Findings of the study overall: Roughly linearly, TCR beta diversity per million T cells fell as age increased.

A few counts support this clonotype. No antigen is known for it. A second PCR, run for roughly 7 to 12 cycles, used a sample-barcoded 5' primer plus a J-beta primer mix. TCRdb ran MiXCR on the 5' RACE reads and lists one entry per CDR3 protein. The sample has about 640,000 distinct CDR3 sequences, roughly 58% seen once; the top ten hold 30% to 45%. The germline gives CDR1 MNHEY, CDR2 SMNVEV (reference sequence). Germline trimming cut 6 bases from V and 5 bases from J; bases unmatched to any gene: 12. CDR3 length: 15 amino acids. This clonotype was obtained from a man aged 55 to 69 in good health. The chain carries TRBV27 and TRBJ1-2; 7 nucleotides match TRBD1. The sequenced sample consisted of blood. CDR3 nucleotide sequence: TGTGCCAGCAGCAGACAGGGTTTATTGGAGTATGGCTACACCTTC. Its protein is CASSRQGLLEYGYTF.